Below are 27 T cell receptor beta chains sequenced from a single sample in a study of circulating CD8 cells and anti-PD-1 response in melanoma. Four subsets defined by PD-1 and/or TIGIT were sorted from live CD3+CD8+TCRalphabeta+ cells. The QIAseq Immune Repertoire TCR panel built the libraries from roughly 15 ng of total RNA. TCRdb reprocessed the reads with MiXCR, giving one entry per CDR3 protein. This sample has 200 to 250 distinct CDR3 sequences; approximately 15% occur once, and the top ten carry roughly 60%. Sample: CD8+ T cells from PBMCs, taken at baseline or after one month of anti-PD-1 therapy (not recorded which). The receptor source for this set is a human donor with melanoma.

This clonotype is large (0.1 to 1%) in the sample. The CDR3 nucleotides are TGTGCCAGCAGTTTATGGACATGGGGGACTAGCGGAGACCGGATTTTTCTTGGGCAGTTCTTC. Translated, it gives CASSLWTWGTSGDRIFLGQFF. V gene TRBV28 combines with J gene TRBJ2-1, with TRBD2 identical over 11 bases. The J segment lost 12 bases and the V segment lost 0 bases, leaving 25 bases of the junction unmatched. In germline, CDR1 is MDHEN, CDR2 SYDVKM. The CDR3 extends over 21 amino acids.

There are a few counts of this clonotype. At one of its ends the junction is not consistent with the germline gene, which may arise from a read error. The chain combines TRBV5-4 with TRBJ2-4; maybe TRBD2 (5 bases). The CDR3 is 16 residues long. Per germline, CDR1 SGHNT and CDR2 YYREEE (reference sequence). This CDR3 is CASSSRDYLAKNIQCF. The CDR3 nucleotides read TGTGCCAGCAGCTCCCGGGATTACCTAGCCAAAAACATACAGTGCTTC.

In its sample, this clonotype is medium-sized. This chain connects TRBV20-1 to TRBJ2-1, with 9 positions matching TRBD1. The CDR3 is made up of 14 amino acids. Germline values: CDR1 DFQATT, CDR2 SNEGSKA (reference sequence). The V and J ends lost 5 bases and 2 bases, in that order; junction bases with no gene match: 4. CDR3 DNA sequence: TGCAGTGCTTGGACAGGGGCTCCCTACAATGAGCAGTTCTTC. It is translated as CSAWTGAPYNEQFF.

In its sample, this clonotype ranks as medium-sized. V gene TRBV4-1 combines with J gene TRBJ2-7, with D perhaps assigned TRBD1 or TRBD2 (5 bases each). The CDR3 contains 13 residues. V was pared by 0 bases and J by 12 bases, with 15 bases between. The germline gives CDR1 MGHRA, CDR2 YSYEKL. The CDR3 protein is CASSQDWAQGRYF. Written as DNA, the CDR3 is TGCGCCAGCAGCCAAGATTGGGCGCAGGGACGGTACTTC.

Sample share makes this clonotype large. V and J are TRBV27 and TRBJ2-3; D remains unclear. V lost 3 bases, J lost 5 bases, and 9 bases lay in between. The CDR3 is 13 amino acids. Germline V gene sequence: CDR1 MNHEY, CDR2 SMNVEV (reference sequence). The CDR3 DNA follows: TGTGCCAGCAGTTTTACCTCTGAAGATACGCAGTATTTT. Translating it yields CASSFTSEDTQYF.

The V and J genes are TRBV2 and TRBJ2-7; 7 positions match TRBD1. The CDR3 is 17 residues long. V lost 5 bases to trimming and J lost 2 bases; unmatched junction nucleotides: 15. The germline gives CDR1 SNHLY, CDR2 FYNNEI. This CDR3 reads CASSLSTGAQPPYEQYF. For the CDR3, the DNA is TGTGCCAGCAGTCTAAGCACAGGGGCCCAACCCCCCTACGAGCAGTACTTC.

By sample fraction, this clonotype is hyperexpanded. The V and J genes are TRBV7-3 and TRBJ2-1; TRBD2 aligns across 13 bases. Germline V gives CDR1 SGHTA, CDR2 FQGTGA. The CDR3 consists of 15 residues. Trimming removed 5 bases from V and 8 bases from J; junction bases left unmatched: 6. CDR3 coding DNA: TGTGCCAGCAGCCGACTAGCGGGAGGTACAGATGAGCAGTTCTTC. It yields the protein CASSRLAGGTDEQFF.

A note on this clonotype: At one of its ends the junction is not consistent with the germline gene, which may arise from a read error. CDR3 sequence: CASSRLAGGTDRQYF. The CDR3 DNA sequence: TGTGCCAGCAGCCGACTAGCGGGAGGGACGGATAGGCAGTATTTT. The gene calls are TRBV7-3 and TRBJ2-3, with 14 positions matching TRBD2. Germline V gene data show CDR1 as SGHTA and CDR2 as FQGTGA. This CDR3 has 15 residues.

By proportion, this clonotype is medium-sized. This chain links TRBV28 with TRBJ2-7; 9 bases line up with TRBD2. The CDR3 has 14 residues. After removal of 8 bases from V and 3 bases from J, the junction contained 8 bases not matched to a gene. Germline values: CDR1 MDHEN, CDR2 SYDVKM. CDR3 amino acids: CASSVAAGGYEQYF. Written as DNA, the CDR3 is TGTGCCAGCTCCGTGGCAGCGGGAGGCTACGAGCAGTACTTC.

The chain carries TRBV19 and TRBJ2-1; the D is unclear. The CDR3 is made up of 15 amino acids. The germline V gene encodes CDR1 LNHDA and CDR2 SQIVND (reference sequence). V lost 5 bases and J 5 bases, leaving 16 bases between the germline ends. CDR3 protein: CASSPRHMGNNEQFF. In DNA form, the CDR3 reads TGTGCCAGTAGTCCTCGACACATGGGGAACAATGAGCAGTTCTTC.

This clonotype is medium-sized by share. V usage is TRBV7-2 and J usage is TRBJ2-7; D is possibly TRBD1 (5 bases). Per the germline V gene, CDR1 is SGHTA and CDR2 is FQGNSA. The CDR3 is 16 residues long. V lost 1 base to trimming and J lost 0 bases, with 13 bases between them. The CDR3 nucleotides read TGTGCCAGCAGCTTAGAGGGGTCGGGCCGCTCCTACGAGCAGTACTTC. It translates to CASSLEGSGRSYEQYF.

This clonotype is classed as large. V and J are TRBV25-1 and TRBJ1-1; D uncertain. V lost 5 bases and J 3 bases, leaving 13 bases between the germline ends. CDR3 length: 14 amino acids. CDR1 is MGHDK and CDR2 is SYGVNS in the germline V gene. In nucleotides, the CDR3 is TGTGCCAGCAGTACCCTAGGACGGGACACTGAAGCTTTCTTT. Its protein product is CASSTLGRDTEAFF.

This clonotype is medium-sized in the sample. The rearrangement links TRBV20-1 to TRBJ2-1; 7 bases match TRBD1. Germline assignment: CDR1 DFQATT and CDR2 SNEGSKA (reference sequence). The length of the CDR3 is 16 residues. CDR3 residues: CRVQGTDGSSYNEQFF. The DNA of the CDR3 is TGCAGGGTCCAAGGGACAGACGGAAGCTCCTACAATGAGCAGTTCTTC.

This clonotype is classed as large. In nucleotides, the CDR3 is TGTGCCAGCAGTCCCCGGACAGGGGGTGATTACGAGCAGTACTTC. It encodes CASSPRTGGDYEQYF. The chain recombines TRBV27 with TRBJ2-7; 10 nucleotides line up with TRBD1. The CDR3 is made up of 15 amino acids. CDR1 is MNHEY and CDR2 is SMNVEV in the germline V gene (reference sequence). Germline trimming cut 5 bases from V and 4 bases from J; bases unmatched to any gene: 8.

This clonotype is labeled as large. The chain joins TRBV2 to TRBJ1-1; D remains ambiguous. V gave up 4 bases and J gave up 0 bases, with 18 bases separating them. This CDR3 has 17 amino acids. Germline V lookup: CDR1 SNHLY, CDR2 FYNNEI. DNA for the CDR3: TGTGCCAGCAGTGGCCTCCGGACCCGGACCATGAACACTGAAGCTTTCTTT. Protein: CASSGLRTRTMNTEAFF.

This clonotype is labeled as hyperexpanded. Relative to the germline gene, one junction end is altered; a read error may explain this. The V and J genes are TRBV28 and TRBJ2-7; D possibly corresponds to TRBD1 (6 bases). The CDR3 spans 16 residues. Germline loops: CDR1 MDHEN, CDR2 SYDVKM. The CDR3 region has the DNA TGTGCCAGCAGCCCTACCCCCAAACCTGACAGGATTACTTTGGACTTC. This gives the protein CASSPTPKPDRITLDF.

This clonotype rates as large. The chain is built from TRBV27 and TRBJ2-1; unclear D gene. This CDR3 comprises 13 residues. V shed 5 bases and J shed 10 bases, with 15 bases lying between them. Germline V lookup: CDR1 MNHEY, CDR2 SMNVEV (reference sequence). CDR3 loop: CASSPTTAAEQFF. CDR3 DNA sequence: TGTGCCAGCAGTCCCACGACTGCCGCGGAGCAGTTCTTC.

This clonotype is medium-sized (0.01 to 0.1%) in the sample. In DNA form, the CDR3 reads TGTGCCATCAGCCCAAGCCCAAACCAAAATGACTACGAGCAGTACTTC. Translating it yields CAISPSPNQNDYEQYF. The chain links TRBV10-3 to TRBJ2-7, with D uncertain. V gave up 6 bases and J gave up 3 bases, with 21 bases separating them. This CDR3 spans 16 amino acids. The germline V gene has CDR1 ENHRY and CDR2 SYGVKD.

By proportion, this clonotype is large. The CDR3 DNA is TGTGCCAGCAGTTGGGGGACGGCGGATAATGAAAAACTGTTTTTT. This codes for CASSWGTADNEKLFF. The V and J genes are TRBV28 and TRBJ1-4; possibly TRBD1 for D (5 bases). The CDR3 contains 15 residues. Trimming took off 4 bases at V and 4 bases at J, with 13 bases between the two ends. CDR1 and CDR2 from the germline V gene are MDHEN and SYDVKM.

On this clonotype itself: A far more abundant clone sits one base away, making this likely a read error. This CDR3 fails to terminate in the conserved phenylalanine or tryptophan, so it likely reflects a read error. V and J are TRBV29-1 and TRBJ2-5; 7 bases agree with TRBD1. The closer fit of TRBJ2-1 to the DNA end suggests the J call may be wrong. Looked up from germline, CDR1 is SQVTM and CDR2 is ANQGSEA. The CDR3 length is 12 residues. In DNA form, the CDR3 reads TGCAGCGTTACAGGGGTTGTGAATGAGCAGTTCTCC. It specifies CSVTGVVNEQFS.

By sample share, this clonotype is medium-sized (0.01 to 0.1%). The V and J genes are TRBV7-2 and TRBJ2-3; 14 nucleotides align to TRBD2. This CDR3 spans 15 amino acids. The V gene end was trimmed by 5 bases and the J gene end by 5 bases; junction bases not matched to a gene: 3. Germline loops: CDR1 SGHTA, CDR2 FQGNSA. DNA of the CDR3: TGTGCCAGCAGCGTCGGGACTAGCGGGGGAGATACGCAGTATTTT. Encoded protein: CASSVGTSGGDTQYF. The full variable domain, rest sourced from reference TRBV7-2 and TRBJ2-3, is GAGVSQSPSNKVTEKGKDVELRCDPISGHTALYWYRQSLGQGLEFLIYFQGNSAPDKSGLPSDRFSAERTGGSVSTLTIQRTQQEDSAVYLCASSVGTSGGDTQYFGPGTRLTVL.

This clonotype is large. The gene calls are TRBV13 and TRBJ2-3; 9 bases are a match to TRBD2. This CDR3 contains 17 residues. V trimming: 6 bases; J trimming: 0 bases; junction bases outside the gene matches: 10. In germline, CDR1 is PRHDT, CDR2 FYEKMQ (reference sequence). CDR3 nucleotides: TGTGCCAGCAGAACATCAAGTAGCGGGAGTAGCACAGATACGCAGTATTTT. It encodes CASRTSSSGSSTDTQYF.

This chain uses TRBV28 with TRBJ2-7; 10 bases are a match to TRBD2. Unmatched junction bases numbered 0, after V lost 2 bases and J lost 2 bases. The CDR3 totals 14 residues. The V gene's germline CDR1 is MDHEN and CDR2 SYDVKM. CDR3 region: CASSLLAGAYEQYF. CDR3 coding DNA: TGTGCCAGCAGTTTACTAGCGGGAGCCTACGAGCAGTACTTC.

This clonotype is judged medium-sized. The chain couples TRBV28 to TRBJ2-4; TRBD1 is a possible D gene (6 bases). CDR1 and CDR2 (germline): MDHEN, SYDVKM. Trimming took 4 bases from V and 1 from J, leaving 8 bases between them. The CDR3 extends over 14 amino acids. Written as DNA, the CDR3 is TGTGCCAGCAGTTACACAGGGGCCAAAAACATTCAGTACTTC. Translation gives CASSYTGAKNIQYF.

This clonotype counts as large. This rearrangement joins TRBV27 to TRBJ2-7; tentatively, D is TRBD2 (6 bases). This CDR3 contains 13 residues. Trimming removed 2 bases from V and 3 bases from J, with 8 bases in between. Germline V gene sequence: CDR1 MNHEY, CDR2 SMNVEV (reference sequence). The CDR3 DNA follows: TGTGCCAGCAGTTTAGAGGAGGGCTACGAGCAGTACTTC. This encodes CASSLEEGYEQYF.

By its share, this clonotype is large. The chain combines TRBV27 with TRBJ2-5, with 12 nucleotides matching TRBD2. V lost 6 bases and J lost 1; bases outside the gene matches: 6. The CDR3 is 16 amino acids. CDR1 MNHEY and CDR2 SMNVEV come from the germline V gene (reference sequence). This CDR3 is CASSQGLAGLQETQYF. In DNA, the CDR3 is TGTGCCAGCAGCCAAGGACTAGCGGGGCTCCAAGAGACCCAGTACTTC.

This clonotype is labeled medium-sized. This chain joins TRBV20-1 and TRBJ2-7; D is possibly TRBD1 or TRBD2 (5 bases each). The CDR3 runs to 14 residues. Germline V gene data show CDR1 as DFQATT and CDR2 as SNEGSKA (reference sequence). The V gene lost 5 bases and the J gene lost 0 bases, with 14 bases spanning the gap. CDR3 loop: CSAPGQGFSYEQYF. Written as DNA, the CDR3 is TGCAGTGCTCCGGGGCAGGGCTTCTCCTACGAGCAGTACTTC.